This TCR beta chain appears in the sequencing data of a study of cytomegalovirus exposure and HLA in healthy donors. The CDR3 totals 15 residues. The germline V gene has CDR1 MNHEY and CDR2 SMNVEV (reference sequence). V lost 3 bases to trimming and J lost 8 bases, with 16 bases between them. The PCR used 60 Vbeta and 13 Jbeta primers. Data came from immunoSEQ multiplex PCR; TCRdb stores just in-frame clones and leaves some out. The data hold more than 95,000 clones, with approximately 82% observed a single time. The V and J genes are TRBV27 and TRBJ2-2; a possible D gene is TRBD2 (7 bases). This TCR was sampled from a man younger than 35 in good health and CMV-seropositive. The specimen sequenced was PBMCs. The CDR3: CASSLAGAPWGELFF. The CDR3 DNA reads as TGTGCCAGCAGTTTGGCGGGGGCCCCCTGGGGGGAGCTGTTTTTT.